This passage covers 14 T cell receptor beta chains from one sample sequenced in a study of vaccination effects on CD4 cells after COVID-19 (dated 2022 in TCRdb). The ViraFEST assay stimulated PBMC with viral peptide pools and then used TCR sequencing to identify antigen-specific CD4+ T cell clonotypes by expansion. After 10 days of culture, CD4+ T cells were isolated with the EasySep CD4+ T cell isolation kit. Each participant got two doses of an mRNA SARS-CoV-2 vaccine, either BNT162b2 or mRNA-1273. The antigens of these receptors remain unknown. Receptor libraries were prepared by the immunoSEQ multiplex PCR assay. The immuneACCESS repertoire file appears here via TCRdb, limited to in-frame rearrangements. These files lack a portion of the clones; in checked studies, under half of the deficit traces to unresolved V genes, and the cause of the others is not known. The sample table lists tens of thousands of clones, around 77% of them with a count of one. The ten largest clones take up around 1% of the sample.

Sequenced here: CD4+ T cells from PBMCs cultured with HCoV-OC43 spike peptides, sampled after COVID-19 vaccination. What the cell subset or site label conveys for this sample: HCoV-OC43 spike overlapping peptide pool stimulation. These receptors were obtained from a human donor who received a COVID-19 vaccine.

The CDR3 sequence: CASTLTRGTDTQYF. CDR3 nucleotide sequence: TGTGCCAGCACTCTTACCAGGGGTACAGATACGCAGTATTTT. V and J are TRBV2 and TRBJ2-3; tentative D call: TRBD1 (6 bases). Germline CDR1 and CDR2: SNHLY and FYNNEI. The germline V and J ends were trimmed by 7 bases and 3 bases, with 14 bases remaining between them. The CDR3 contains 14 residues.

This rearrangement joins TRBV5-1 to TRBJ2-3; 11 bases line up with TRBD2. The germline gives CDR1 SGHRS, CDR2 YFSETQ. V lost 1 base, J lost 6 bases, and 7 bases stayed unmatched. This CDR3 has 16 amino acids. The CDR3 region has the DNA TGCGCCAGCAGCTTGCAACTAGCGGGGGACGGCGATACGCAGTATTTT. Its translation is CASSLQLAGDGDTQYF.

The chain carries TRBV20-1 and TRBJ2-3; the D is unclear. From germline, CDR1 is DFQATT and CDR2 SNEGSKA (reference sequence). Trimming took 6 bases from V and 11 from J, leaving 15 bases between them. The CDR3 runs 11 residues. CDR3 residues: CSAPDAPQQYF. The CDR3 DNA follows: TGCAGTGCCCCGGACGCTCCGCAGCAGTATTTT.

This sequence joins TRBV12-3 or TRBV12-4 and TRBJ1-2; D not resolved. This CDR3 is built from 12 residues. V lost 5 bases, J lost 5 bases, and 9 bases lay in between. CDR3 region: CASSPGLYGYTF. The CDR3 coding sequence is TGTGCCAGCAGTCCGGGGTTATATGGCTACACCTTC.

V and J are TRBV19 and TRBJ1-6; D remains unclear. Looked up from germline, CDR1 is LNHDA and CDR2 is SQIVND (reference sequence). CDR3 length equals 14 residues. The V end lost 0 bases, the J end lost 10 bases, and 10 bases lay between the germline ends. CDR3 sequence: CASSIEGQRSPLHF. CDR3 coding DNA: TGTGCCAGTAGTATAGAAGGCCAGAGGTCACCCCTCCACTTT.

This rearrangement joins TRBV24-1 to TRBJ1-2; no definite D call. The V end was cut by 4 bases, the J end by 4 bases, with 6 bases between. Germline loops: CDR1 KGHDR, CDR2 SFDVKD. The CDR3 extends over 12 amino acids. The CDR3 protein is CATSEGSYGYTF. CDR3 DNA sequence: TGTGCCACCAGTGAGGGGTCCTATGGCTACACCTTC.

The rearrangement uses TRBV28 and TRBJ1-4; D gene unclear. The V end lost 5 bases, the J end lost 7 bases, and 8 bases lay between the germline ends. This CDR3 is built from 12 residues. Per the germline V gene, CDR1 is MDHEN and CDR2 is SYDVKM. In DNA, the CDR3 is TGTGCCAGCAGTCAATTACGTGAAAAACTGTTTTTT. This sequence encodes CASSQLREKLFF.

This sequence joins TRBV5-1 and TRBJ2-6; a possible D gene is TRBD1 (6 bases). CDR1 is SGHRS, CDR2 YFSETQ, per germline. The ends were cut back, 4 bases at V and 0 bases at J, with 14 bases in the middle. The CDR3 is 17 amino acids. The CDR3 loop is CASSVLQGSSGANVLTF. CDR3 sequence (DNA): TGCGCCAGCAGCGTGTTACAGGGATCCTCTGGGGCCAACGTCCTGACTTTC.

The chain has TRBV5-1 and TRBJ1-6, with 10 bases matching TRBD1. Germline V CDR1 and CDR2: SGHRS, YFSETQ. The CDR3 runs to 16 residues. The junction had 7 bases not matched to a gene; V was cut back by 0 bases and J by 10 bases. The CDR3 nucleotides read TGCGCCAGCAGCTTGGCCCCGGACAGGGGGGACTCACCCCTCCACTTT. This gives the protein CASSLAPDRGDSPLHF.

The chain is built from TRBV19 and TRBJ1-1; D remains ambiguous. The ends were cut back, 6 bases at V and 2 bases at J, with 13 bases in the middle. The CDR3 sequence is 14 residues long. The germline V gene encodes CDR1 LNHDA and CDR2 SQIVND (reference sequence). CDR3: CASRPDLGNTEAFF. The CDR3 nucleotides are TGTGCCAGTAGGCCCGACCTGGGTAACACTGAAGCTTTCTTT.

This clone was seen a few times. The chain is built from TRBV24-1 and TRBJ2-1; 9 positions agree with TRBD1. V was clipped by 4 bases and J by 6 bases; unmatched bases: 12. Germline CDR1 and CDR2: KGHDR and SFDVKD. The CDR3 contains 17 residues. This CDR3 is CATSEYTGTGKSNEQFF. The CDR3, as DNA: TGTGCCACCAGTGAGTACACCGGGACAGGGAAAAGCAATGAGCAGTTCTTC.

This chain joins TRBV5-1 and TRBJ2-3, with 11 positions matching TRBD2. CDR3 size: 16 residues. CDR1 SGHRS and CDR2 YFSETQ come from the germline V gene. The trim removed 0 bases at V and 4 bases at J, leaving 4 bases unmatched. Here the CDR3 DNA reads TGCGCCAGCAGCTTGGGACTAGCGGGGAGTGCAGATACGCAGTATTTT. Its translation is CASSLGLAGSADTQYF.

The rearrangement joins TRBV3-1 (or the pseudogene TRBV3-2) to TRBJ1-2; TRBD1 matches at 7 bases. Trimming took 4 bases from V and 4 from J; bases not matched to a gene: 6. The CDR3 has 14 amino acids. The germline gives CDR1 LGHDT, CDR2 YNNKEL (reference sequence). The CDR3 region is CASSPGTVSYGYTF. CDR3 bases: TGTGCCAGCAGCCCCGGGACAGTTTCCTATGGCTACACCTTC.

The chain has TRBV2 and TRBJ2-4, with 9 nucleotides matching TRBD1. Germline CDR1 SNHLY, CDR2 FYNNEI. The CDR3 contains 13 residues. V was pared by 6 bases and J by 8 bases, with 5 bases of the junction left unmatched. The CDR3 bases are TGTGCCAGCAGAACGGACAGGGGAGACATTCAGTACTTC. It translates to CASRTDRGDIQYF.